The next 10 T cell receptor beta chains were all read from a single sample in a study of blood T cell repertoires in COVID-19. TCRdb keeps only in-frame clones here, not all; method: immunoSEQ multiplex PCR. The table shows 250,000 to 300,000 clones, with around 86% occurring only once. Specimen: peripheral blood. The receptors originated from a man aged 18 to 35 with active or convalescent COVID-19.

The chain links TRBV10-2 to TRBJ2-5; TRBD2 matches 9 bases. This CDR3 spans 16 amino acids. Per the germline V gene, CDR1 is WSHSY and CDR2 is SAAADI. V lost 3 bases and J lost 3; bases outside the gene matches: 8. This CDR3 is CASSDKAGGSKETQYF. CDR3 sequence (DNA): TGCGCCAGCAGTGACAAAGCGGGGGGCTCAAAAGAGACCCAGTACTTC.

This clone has just one count. The J gene is TRBJ2-7, the V gene TRBV27; 13 nucleotides line up with TRBD2. The CDR3 totals 15 residues. J lost 4 bases, V lost 5 bases, and 5 bases had no gene match. CDR1 and CDR2 (germline): MNHEY, SMNVEV (reference sequence). CDR3 sequence reads: CASSPTSGRPYEQYF. CDR3 bases: TGTGCCAGCAGTCCGACTAGCGGGAGGCCTTACGAGCAGTACTTC.

V usage is TRBV27 and J usage is TRBJ2-5; 7 bases fit TRBD2. CDR1 and CDR2 (germline): MNHEY, SMNVEV (reference sequence). V lost 4 bases, J lost 2 bases, and 4 bases stayed unmatched. The CDR3 length is 14 residues. The CDR3 bases are TGTGCCAGCAGTTCCGGGGGGAGGCAAGAGACCCAGTACTTC. Its translation: CASSSGGRQETQYF.

V is TRBV7-3 and J is TRBJ2-7, with 10 nucleotides matching TRBD1. J gave up 6 bases and V 0 bases, and 5 bases lay outside the gene matches. The CDR3 runs to 15 residues. Germline values: CDR1 SGHTA, CDR2 FQGTGA. Here the CDR3 DNA reads TGTGCCAGCAGCTTAACGGCGGGGACAGGGGTCGAGCAGTACTTC. The encoded protein is CASSLTAGTGVEQYF.

V and J are TRBV13 and TRBJ2-6; 9 positions match TRBD1. Losses at the gene ends were 0 bases for V and 1 base for J; bases not matched to a gene: 7. Germline values: CDR1 PRHDT, CDR2 FYEKMQ (reference sequence). The CDR3 loop spans 19 amino acids. The CDR3 loop reads CASSLGPGQGLSGANVLTF. The CDR3 bases are TGTGCCAGCAGCTTAGGCCCGGGACAGGGCTTGTCTGGGGCCAACGTCCTGACTTTC.

CDR3 nucleotide sequence: TGTGCCAGCAGTACTAGCGGGGAAGTCCACGAGCAGTACTTC. Translating it yields CASSTSGEVHEQYF. The chain has TRBV5-4 and TRBJ2-7; TRBD2 aligns across 10 bases. The CDR3 length is 14 residues. From germline, CDR1 is SGHNT and CDR2 YYREEE (reference sequence). Germline trimming cut 5 bases from V and 5 bases from J; bases unmatched to any gene: 7.

This chain joins TRBV7-9 and TRBJ1-2; weak D call: TRBD1 (5 bases). Trimming cost V 8 bases and J 1 base, with 8 bases left between them. CDR3 length: 12 residues. Per the germline V gene, CDR1 is SEHNR and CDR2 is FQNEAQ (reference sequence). The CDR3 sequence: CASGGVNYGYTF. The DNA for the CDR3 is TGTGCCAGCGGAGGGGTTAACTATGGCTACACCTTC.

This sequence joins TRBV5-1 and TRBJ2-7, with D maybe TRBD1 (6 bases). In germline, CDR1 is SGHRS, CDR2 YFSETQ. The CDR3 is 15 amino acids. V was pared by 4 bases and J by 2 bases, with 16 bases between. CDR3 in DNA: TGCGCCAGCAGCCTAGGACAGCGTACCCCCTACGAGCAGTACTTC. It codes for CASSLGQRTPYEQYF.

On this clone itself: Germline and junction disagree at one end, which may indicate a read error. This rearrangement joins TRBV2 to TRBJ1-2; the D gene is possibly TRBD1 (6 bases). Germline V gene sequence: CDR1 SNHLY, CDR2 FYNNEI. CDR3 length: 12 residues. CDR3 nucleotide sequence: TGTGCCAGCAGTGACCCCCCCCAGGGGTTGGCCTTC. Residues: CASSDPPQGLAF.

This chain links TRBV7-9 with TRBJ2-7; 9 nucleotides line up with TRBD1. Losses at the gene ends were 5 bases for V and 6 bases for J; bases not matched to a gene: 17. Germline assignment: CDR1 SEHNR and CDR2 FQNEAQ (reference sequence). The CDR3 contains 17 residues. The CDR3 loop reads CASSPPSGDRDNGEQYF. The CDR3 DNA is TGTGCCAGCAGCCCCCCGTCGGGGGACAGGGATAATGGCGAGCAGTACTTC.